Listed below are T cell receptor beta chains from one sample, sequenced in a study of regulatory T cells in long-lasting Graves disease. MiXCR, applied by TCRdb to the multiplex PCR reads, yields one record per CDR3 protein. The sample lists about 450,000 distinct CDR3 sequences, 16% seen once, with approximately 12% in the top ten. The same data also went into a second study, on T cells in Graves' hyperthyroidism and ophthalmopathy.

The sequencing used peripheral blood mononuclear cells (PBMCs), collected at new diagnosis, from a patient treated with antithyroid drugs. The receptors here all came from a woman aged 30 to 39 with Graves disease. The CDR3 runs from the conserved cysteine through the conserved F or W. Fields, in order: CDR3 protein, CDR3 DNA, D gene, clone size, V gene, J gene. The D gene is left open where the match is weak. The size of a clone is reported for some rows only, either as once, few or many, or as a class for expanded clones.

CDR3aa: CASSIGQGRGYTEAFF
CDR3nt: TGTGCCAGTAGTATCGGACAGGGGCGAGGGTACACTGAAGCTTTCTTT
d_gene: TRBD1
abundance: -
v_gene: TRBV19
j_gene: TRBJ1-1

CDR3aa: CASSIEVTRHGGYEQYF
CDR3nt: TGTGCCAGTAGTATAGAGGTAACGCGCCATGGAGGGTACGAGCAGTACTTC
d_gene: -
abundance: few
v_gene: TRBV19
j_gene: TRBJ2-7

CDR3aa: CASKPSNQPQHF
CDR3nt: TGTGCCAGCAAACCGAGCAATCAGCCCCAGCATTTT
d_gene: -
abundance: -
v_gene: TRBV6-1
j_gene: TRBJ1-5

CDR3aa: CASRDRGGMNTEAFF
CDR3nt: TGTGCCAGCCGGGACAGGGGGGGAATGAACACTGAAGCTTTCTTT
d_gene: TRBD1
abundance: many
v_gene: TRBV2
j_gene: TRBJ1-1

CDR3aa: CATSDIPGLAGDNEQFF
CDR3nt: TGTGCCACCAGTGATATTCCGGGACTAGCAGGGGACAATGAGCAGTTCTTC
d_gene: TRBD2
abundance: -
v_gene: TRBV24-1
j_gene: TRBJ2-1

CDR3aa: CASSLLGRGNYGYTF
CDR3nt: TGTGCCAGCAGCTTGTTGGGACGAGGTAACTATGGCTACACCTTC
d_gene: -
abundance: many
v_gene: TRBV5-4
j_gene: TRBJ1-2

CDR3aa: CASSSSRGSEAFF
CDR3nt: TGCGCCAGCAGTTCCTCCAGGGGATCTGAAGCTTTCTTT
d_gene: -
abundance: many
v_gene: TRBV5-1
j_gene: TRBJ1-1

CDR3aa: CATSRAVGGPFNEQFF
CDR3nt: TGTGCCACCAGCCGAGCAGTCGGGGGCCCGTTTAATGAGCAGTTCTTC
d_gene: -
abundance: few
v_gene: TRBV15
j_gene: TRBJ2-1

CDR3aa: CASSLPGIDYEQYF
CDR3nt: TGTGCCAGCAGCTTGCCGGGGATCGACTACGAGCAGTACTTC
d_gene: -
abundance: -
v_gene: TRBV7-9
j_gene: TRBJ2-7

CDR3aa: CASNLDLSYNEQFF
CDR3nt: TGTGCCAGTAATTTGGACTTAAGTTACAATGAGCAGTTCTTC
d_gene: -
abundance: -
v_gene: TRBV5-6
j_gene: TRBJ2-1

CDR3aa: CASSYDRANTEAFF
CDR3nt: TGTGCCAGCAGTTACGACAGGGCCAACACTGAAGCTTTCTTT
d_gene: TRBD1
abundance: -
v_gene: TRBV6-5
j_gene: TRBJ1-1

CDR3aa: CAGSPGTAYEQYF
CDR3nt: TGTGCCGGCAGCCCCGGGACAGCCTACGAGCAGTACTTC
d_gene: TRBD1
abundance: -
v_gene: TRBV27
j_gene: TRBJ2-7

CDR3aa: CASSVPGLARRDEQFF
CDR3nt: TGTGCCAGCAGTGTCCCGGGACTAGCGCGGAGGGATGAGCAGTTCTTC
d_gene: TRBD2
abundance: many
v_gene: TRBV2
j_gene: TRBJ2-1

CDR3aa: CSARVRPGTNYEQYF
CDR3nt: TGCAGTGCTAGAGTGCGTCCGGGTACAAACTACGAGCAGTACTTC
d_gene: -
abundance: many
v_gene: TRBV20-1
j_gene: TRBJ2-7

CDR3aa: CASSLLRGQNQPQHF
CDR3nt: TGTGCCAGCAGTTTATTGAGGGGGCAAAATCAGCCCCAGCATTTT
d_gene: TRBD1
abundance: many
v_gene: TRBV28
j_gene: TRBJ1-5

CDR3aa: CAISVGDEQYF
CDR3nt: TGTGCCATCAGTGTGGGCGACGAGCAGTACTTC
d_gene: -
abundance: -
v_gene: TRBV10-3
j_gene: TRBJ2-7

CDR3aa: CAVQKVSASYTEAFF
CDR3nt: TGTGCCGTCCAAAAGGTTTCGGCGTCGTACACTGAAGCTTTCTTT
d_gene: -
abundance: many
v_gene: TRBV7-8
j_gene: TRBJ1-1

CDR3aa: CASSPPAGTRVETQYF
CDR3nt: TGCGCCAGCAGCCCCCCGGCCGGGACTAGGGTAGAGACCCAGTACTTC
d_gene: TRBD2
abundance: many
v_gene: TRBV5-1
j_gene: TRBJ2-5

CDR3aa: CASGTGNSPLHF
CDR3nt: TGCGCCAGCGGGACCGGGAATTCACCCCTCCACTTT
d_gene: -
abundance: -
v_gene: TRBV5-1
j_gene: TRBJ1-6

CDR3aa: CAWSLGGYTF
CDR3nt: TGTGCCTGGAGTCTTGGGGGCTACACCTTC
d_gene: -
abundance: many
v_gene: TRBV30
j_gene: TRBJ1-2

CDR3aa: CASSSKIGFSYEQYF
CDR3nt: TGTGCCAGCAGCTCCAAAATAGGATTCTCCTACGAGCAGTACTTC
d_gene: -
abundance: few
v_gene: TRBV5-4
j_gene: TRBJ2-7

CDR3aa: CASSLQRRPTGELFF
CDR3nt: TGCGCCAGCAGCTTGCAGCGGAGGCCCACCGGGGAGCTGTTTTTT
d_gene: -
abundance: -
v_gene: TRBV5-1
j_gene: TRBJ2-2

CDR3aa: CASSYSTLPWDEQYF
CDR3nt: TGTGCCAGCAGTTACTCTACTCTACCGTGGGACGAGCAGTACTTC
d_gene: -
abundance: many
v_gene: TRBV6-5
j_gene: TRBJ2-7

CDR3aa: CASRPPSGGSYNEQFF
CDR3nt: TGTGCCAGCAGACCACCTAGCGGGGGATCCTACAATGAGCAGTTCTTC
d_gene: TRBD2
abundance: few
v_gene: TRBV6-2/TRBV6-3
j_gene: TRBJ2-1

CDR3aa: CASSQGDRDLEKLFF
CDR3nt: TGCGCCAGCAGCCAAGGAGACAGGGATCTTGAAAAACTGTTTTTT
d_gene: TRBD1
abundance: -
v_gene: TRBV4-3
j_gene: TRBJ1-4

CDR3aa: CASSTLPGQGTDEQFF
CDR3nt: TGTGCCAGTAGTACCCTTCCGGGACAGGGGACTGATGAGCAGTTCTTC
d_gene: TRBD1
abundance: few
v_gene: TRBV19
j_gene: TRBJ2-1

CDR3aa: CASSGSGGKVRTSGRYEQYF
CDR3nt: TGTGCCAGCAGCGGTTCAGGGGGTAAAGTGCGGACTAGCGGGAGGTACGAGCAGTACTTC
d_gene: TRBD2
abundance: many
v_gene: TRBV28
j_gene: TRBJ2-7

CDR3aa: CASSYMAGNQETQYF
CDR3nt: TGTGCCAGCAGTTATATGGCCGGGAACCAAGAGACCCAGTACTTC
d_gene: -
abundance: many
v_gene: TRBV5-4
j_gene: TRBJ2-5

CDR3aa: CASSLPDSMNTEAFF
CDR3nt: TGTGCCAGCAGTTTACCCGACAGCATGAACACTGAAGCTTTCTTT
d_gene: -
abundance: many
v_gene: TRBV28
j_gene: TRBJ1-1

CDR3aa: CASRDGLAGYEQFF
CDR3nt: TGTGCCAGCAGGGACGGACTAGCGGGATATGAGCAGTTCTTC
d_gene: TRBD2
abundance: few
v_gene: TRBV3-1
j_gene: TRBJ2-1

CDR3aa: CASSLSRVSYEQYF
CDR3nt: TGTGCCAGCAGTTTAAGCCGCGTATCCTACGAGCAGTACTTC
d_gene: -
abundance: many
v_gene: TRBV27
j_gene: TRBJ2-7

CDR3aa: CASSFRSGNTIYF
CDR3nt: TGTGCCAGCAGCTTTCGCTCTGGAAACACCATATATTTT
d_gene: -
abundance: few
v_gene: TRBV7-2
j_gene: TRBJ1-3

CDR3aa: CSARDRASGNTIYF
CDR3nt: TGCAGTGCTAGAGACAGGGCTTCTGGAAACACCATATATTTT
d_gene: -
abundance: many
v_gene: TRBV20-1
j_gene: TRBJ1-3

CDR3aa: CASSSLDREFSNQPQHF
CDR3nt: TGTGCCAGCAGTTCCCTCGACAGGGAATTTAGCAATCAGCCCCAGCATTTT
d_gene: TRBD1
abundance: -
v_gene: TRBV27
j_gene: TRBJ1-5

CDR3aa: CSAREVAKNIQYF
CDR3nt: TGCAGTGCTAGAGAAGTAGCCAAAAACATTCAGTACTTC
d_gene: -
abundance: -
v_gene: TRBV20-1
j_gene: TRBJ2-4

CDR3aa: CATREDNRGNTIYF
CDR3nt: TGTGCCACCAGGGAGGACAACCGTGGAAACACCATATATTTT
d_gene: -
abundance: few
v_gene: TRBV15
j_gene: TRBJ1-3

CDR3aa: CASSRREAREAFF
CDR3nt: TGTGCCAGCAGTCGCCGGGAGGCCCGTGAAGCTTTCTTT
d_gene: -
abundance: many
v_gene: TRBV6-1
j_gene: TRBJ1-1

CDR3aa: CATAKKGEQYF
CDR3nt: TGTGCCACTGCGAAAAAGGGCGAGCAGTACTTC
d_gene: -
abundance: few
v_gene: TRBV6-1
j_gene: TRBJ2-7

CDR3aa: CSARADRSYLYEQYF
CDR3nt: TGCAGTGCTAGAGCCGACAGGTCTTACCTCTACGAGCAGTACTTC
d_gene: -
abundance: many
v_gene: TRBV20-1
j_gene: TRBJ2-7

CDR3aa: CAWRVGWNYGYTF
CDR3nt: TGTGCCTGGAGGGTTGGGTGGAACTATGGCTACACCTTC
d_gene: -
abundance: many
v_gene: TRBV30
j_gene: TRBJ1-2